The 15 T cell receptor beta chains listed next were all sequenced from one sample in a study of blood T cell repertoires in COVID-19. TCRdb's copy holds only in-frame clones and misses some; the assay was immunoSEQ multiplex PCR. The sample lists around 300,000 clones; roughly 91% were seen once. The sample comprised PBMCs or T cells enriched from blood (not recorded which). These TCRs come from a woman aged 60-75 years who had recovered from COVID-19.

This sequence joins TRBV19 and TRBJ1-5; no firm D call. V was trimmed by 2 bases and J by 3 bases, leaving 11 bases between them. The CDR3 is 15 amino acids. Germline values: CDR1 LNHDA, CDR2 SQIVND (reference sequence). CDR3 loop: CASSINALANQPQHF. The CDR3 coding sequence is TGTGCCAGTAGTATAAACGCTCTGGCCAATCAGCCCCAGCATTTT.

With regard to this clone: The junction shows a germline mismatch at one end, possibly a read error. The chain has TRBV3-1 (or the pseudogene TRBV3-2) and TRBJ2-1, with a weak D call TRBD2 (5 bases). Germline V gene sequence: CDR1 LGHDT, CDR2 YNNKEL (reference sequence). The CDR3 has 12 residues. The CDR3 protein is CASSQATSRRVF. The CDR3 DNA sequence: TGTGCCAGCAGCCAAGCCACTAGTCGGCGGGTCTTC.

The rearrangement links TRBV2 to TRBJ1-1, with D perhaps matching TRBD1 (5 bases). V shed 6 bases and J shed 7 bases, with 15 bases lying between them. The CDR3 is 13 residues long. From germline, CDR1 is SNHLY and CDR2 FYNNEI. CDR3 bases: TGTGCCAGCAGGGGGGACGGAGGGATTGAAGCTTTCTTT. Its translation: CASRGDGGIEAFF.

The rearrangement uses TRBV5-1 and TRBJ1-1; D is uncertain. Germline CDR1 and CDR2: SGHRS and YFSETQ. The CDR3 runs to 16 residues. Deletions cut 0 bases from V and 2 bases from J, with 14 bases between. CDR3 amino acids: CASSLASRFLNTEAFF. For the CDR3, the DNA is TGCGCCAGCAGCTTGGCCTCCAGGTTTTTAAACACTGAAGCTTTCTTT.

This chain uses TRBV5-8 with TRBJ1-2; 7 bases agree with TRBD1. Germline V lookup: CDR1 SGHTS, CDR2 YDEGEE. With V trimmed by 0 bases and J by 0 bases, 2 bases remained unmatched. The CDR3 runs 15 residues. The CDR3 DNA is TGTGCCAGCAGCTTGGTCACAGGGGCTAACTATGGCTACACCTTC. Translation: CASSLVTGANYGYTF.

This chain uses TRBV5-1 with TRBJ1-4; D uncertain. V lost 4 bases and J lost 0, with 7 bases in between. The CDR3 runs 14 residues. Germline V gene data show CDR1 as SGHRS and CDR2 as YFSETQ. The CDR3 nucleotides read TGCGCCAGCAGCCACATCGCAACTAATGAAAAACTGTTTTTT. This sequence encodes CASSHIATNEKLFF.

The chain is built from TRBV18 and TRBJ2-3, with TRBD2 matching over 12 bases. Unmatched junction bases numbered 4, after V lost 6 bases and J lost 3 bases. The CDR3 totals 15 residues. The V gene's germline CDR1 is KGHSH and CDR2 LQKENI. The CDR3 sequence is CASSGTSGHTDTQYF. CDR3 DNA sequence: TGTGCCAGCTCCGGGACTAGCGGGCATACAGATACGCAGTATTTT.

This clone appeared once. The chain joins TRBV28 to TRBJ1-1; TRBD1 might be the D (6 bases). CDR3 length: 17 amino acids. In germline, CDR1 is MDHEN, CDR2 SYDVKM. V was shortened by 1 base and J by 0 bases, with 15 bases between the two germline ends. For the CDR3, the DNA is TGTGCCAGCAGTTTATTGGCAGGGGCAAACGTGAACACTGAAGCTTTCTTT. The encoded protein is CASSLLAGANVNTEAFF.

The chain's CDR3 is CASSVDGSTGELFF. The CDR3, as DNA: TGTGCCAGCAGCGTAGACGGGTCCACCGGGGAGCTGTTTTTT. The V call is TRBV9, the J call TRBJ2-2; D is uncertain. Looked up from germline, CDR1 is SGDLS and CDR2 is YYNGEE. The CDR3 has 14 amino acids. The germline V and J ends were trimmed by 0 bases and 4 bases, with 7 bases remaining between them.

About this clone itself: Other DNA sequences in this specimen translate into the identical CDR3. The genes are TRBV7-3 and TRBJ1-1, with TRBD1 matching over 8 bases. The trim removed 2 bases at V and 0 bases at J, leaving 2 bases unmatched. This CDR3 spans 15 amino acids. Looked up from germline, CDR1 is SGHTA and CDR2 is FQGTGA. CDR3 region: CASSLGTGLNTEAFF. CDR3 sequence (DNA): TGTGCCAGCAGCTTAGGGACAGGATTGAACACTGAAGCTTTCTTT.

This rearrangement joins TRBV4-1 to TRBJ2-7; 7 positions match TRBD1. CDR3 length: 17 amino acids. The junction had 14 bases not matched to a gene; V was cut back by 0 bases and J by 6 bases. The germline V gene has CDR1 MGHRA and CDR2 YSYEKL. CDR3 DNA: TGCGCCAGCAGCCAAGAGGCCGGGACAGCCGCCGACGCCGAGCAGTACTTC. This codes for CASSQEAGTAADAEQYF.

This chain links TRBV3-1 (or the pseudogene TRBV3-2) with TRBJ2-5; D unresolved. V was trimmed by 4 bases and J by 3 bases, leaving 12 bases between them. CDR1 is LGHDT, CDR2 YNNKEL, per germline (reference sequence). The CDR3 length is 14 residues. CDR3 protein: CASSLRSVKETQYF. CDR3 in DNA: TGTGCCAGCAGCCTTCGATCGGTAAAAGAGACCCAGTACTTC.

The chain links TRBV21-1 to TRBJ2-1; the table's D gene call, TRBD2, was not cross checked with the DNA. TRBV21-1 is labeled a pseudogene. This CDR3 is built from 13 residues. The CDR3 nucleotides read TGTGCCAGCCGGACTAGCGGGGGGTATGAGCAGTTCTTC. Its protein is CASRTSGGYEQFF.

This chain links TRBV28 with TRBJ1-1, with a possible D match to TRBD1 (5 bases). V lost 7 bases and J lost 1, with 13 bases in between. From germline, CDR1 is MDHEN and CDR2 SYDVKM. The CDR3 length is 14 residues. CDR3 sequence reads: CASKTDSRNTEAFF. The DNA for the CDR3 is TGTGCCAGCAAAACCGACAGCCGGAACACTGAAGCTTTCTTT.

This chain uses TRBV7-2 with TRBJ1-4; maybe TRBD1 (6 bases). The germline gives CDR1 SGHTA, CDR2 FQGNSA. V lost 3 bases, J lost 3 bases, and 8 bases lay in between. This CDR3 has 14 amino acids. DNA for the CDR3: TGTGCCAGCAGCTTCAGGGGCCCTAATGAAAAACTGTTTTTT. Amino acid sequence: CASSFRGPNEKLFF.